This section outlines one T cell receptor (beta chain) sequence together with its context. What it binds is unknown. The read ends 3 residues before the CDR3 terminus; that terminus is restored from the germline J gene. CDR3 length equals 13 residues. Trimming shortened V by 6 bases and J by 7 bases, and 13 bases separated the two germline ends. CDR1 and CDR2 from the germline V gene are KGHSH and LQKENI. The data were obtained in a study of T cells in women clearing cervical HPV infection. Study details: Donors had HPV16-related CIN3 or worse; 2 had invasive cancer. Case blood was drawn when the lesion was first found; control blood after infection became undetectable. HLA type could not be excluded as a confounder. Study-level points and caveats: TRBV6-7 relative abundance averaged about 0.11% in cases and under 0.2% in controls.

The protocol was immunoSEQ multiplex PCR, while the TCRdb copy is restricted to in-frame clones and leaves out a portion. The sample has 45,000 to 55,000 clones; the top ten hold 0.95% to 1%. The chain uses TRBV18 and TRBJ2-1; D might be TRBD2 (5 bases). Material for sequencing was blood buffy coat. The receptor's source is a woman between 18 and 75 years old with a cervical HPV16 infection that either progressed to CIN3+ or cleared (not recorded which). CDR3 sequence reads: CASSPNGDNEQFF. The sequenced part of the CDR3 DNA is TGTGCCAGCTCCCCGAACGGGGATAATGAG.